In this sample, the clone carrying this T cell receptor (beta chain) turned up once. This sample stems from a study of blood T cell repertoires in COVID-19. Study information: The study drew acute and convalescent COVID-19 samples from the United States, Italy and Spain. T cells, B-cell-depleted T cells, or PBMCs provided the cDNA or gDNA that served as material.

The V end lost 10 bases, the J end lost 0 bases, and 10 bases lay between the germline ends. Per germline, CDR1 LGHDT and CDR2 YNNKEL (reference sequence). The CDR3 is 12 amino acids. In the study's own analysis: From reference gene primer amplification, estimates of nucleated cell counts were derived. This table comes from immunoSEQ multiplex PCR, and its TCRdb copy is limited to in-frame clones, with some not included. V and J calls and clone size are given by that table; D and trimming were obtained from the DNA. The table records under 250,000 clones, about four fifths of them present only once. The specimen was peripheral blood. The clonotype comes from a woman aged 40-49 years with acute or convalescent COVID-19. The V gene is TRBV3-1 (or the pseudogene TRBV3-2), the J gene TRBJ2-7; TRBD1 might be the D (6 bases). In DNA form, the CDR3 reads TGTGCCACCCCGGACAGCTCCTACGAGCAGTACTTC. This codes for CATPDSSYEQYF.